This record concerns one T cell receptor beta chain sequence. The target antigen is unknown. The data originate from a study of T cell repertoires in cytomegalovirus infection. Study summary: The authors relied on CMV epitopes, both recently identified HLA-C-restricted and well-studied HLA-B-restricted. Through public TCR beta signatures, both CMV infection and matching HLA type were indicated.

Study results and limitations: Cumulated frequencies of public TCR beta families served to identify carriers of CMV plus the relevant HLA. HLA-C-restricted CMV clonotypes gave the most frequent clonotype in two of eight donors.

TCRdb reprocessed the reads with MiXCR, giving one entry per CDR3 protein. Of fewer than 1,000,000 distinct CDR3 sequences in the sample, approximately 31% are singletons; the top ten hold roughly an eighth. CDR3 length: 12 amino acids. The V gene lost 10 bases and the J gene lost 6 bases, with 13 bases spanning the gap. The germline CDR1 and CDR2 sequences are MNHEY and SVGEGT. The sample here was cultured CD8+ T cells from PBMCs, taken from culture after CMV antigen stimulation. The TCR was taken from a human donor in good health (CMV status not recorded). Some clones in this sample may be carry-over from other donors' samples. The V and J genes are TRBV6-2 or TRBV6-3 and TRBJ1-5, with a possible D match to TRBD1 (6 bases). The CDR3 loop is CATSEGVQPQHF. CDR3 in DNA: TGTGCCACCTCCGAGGGGGTTCAGCCCCAGCATTTT.